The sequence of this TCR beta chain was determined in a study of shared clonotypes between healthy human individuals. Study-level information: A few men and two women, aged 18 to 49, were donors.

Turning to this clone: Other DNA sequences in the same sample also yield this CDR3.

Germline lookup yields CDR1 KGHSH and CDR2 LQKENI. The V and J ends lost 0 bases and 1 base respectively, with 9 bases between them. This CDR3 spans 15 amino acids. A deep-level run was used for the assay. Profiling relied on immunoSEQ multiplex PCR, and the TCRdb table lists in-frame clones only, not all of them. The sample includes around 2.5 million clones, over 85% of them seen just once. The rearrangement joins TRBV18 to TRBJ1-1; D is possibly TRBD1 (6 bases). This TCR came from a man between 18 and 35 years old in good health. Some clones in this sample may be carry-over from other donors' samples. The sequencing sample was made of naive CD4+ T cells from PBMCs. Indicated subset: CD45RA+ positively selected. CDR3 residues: CASSPPGQRNTEAFF. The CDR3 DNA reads TGTGCCAGCTCACCACCTGGACAGCGGAACACTGAAGCTTTCTTT. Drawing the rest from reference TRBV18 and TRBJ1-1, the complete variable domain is NAGVMQNPRHLVRRRGQEARLRCSPMKGHSHVYWYRQLPEEGLKFMVYLQKENIIDESGMPKERFSAEFPKEGPSILRIQQVVRGDSAAYFCASSPPGQRNTEAFFGQGTRLTVV.